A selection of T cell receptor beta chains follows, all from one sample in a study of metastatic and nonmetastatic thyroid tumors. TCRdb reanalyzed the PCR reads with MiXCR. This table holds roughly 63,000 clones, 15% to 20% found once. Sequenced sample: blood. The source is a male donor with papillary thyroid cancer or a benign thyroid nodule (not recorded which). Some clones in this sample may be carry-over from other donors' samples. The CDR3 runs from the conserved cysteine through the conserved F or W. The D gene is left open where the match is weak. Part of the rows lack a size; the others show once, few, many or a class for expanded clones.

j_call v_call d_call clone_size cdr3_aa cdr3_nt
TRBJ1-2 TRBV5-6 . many CASRANYGYTF TGTGCCAGCCGGGCGAACTATGGCTACACCTTC
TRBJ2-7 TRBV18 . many CASSSRLAGHYEQYF TGTGCCAGCTCATCGAGACTCGCGGGCCACTACGAGCAGTACTTC
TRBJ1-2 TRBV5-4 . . CASRPATDLGYTF TGTGCCAGCAGGCCCGCGACCGACCTGGGCTACACCTTC
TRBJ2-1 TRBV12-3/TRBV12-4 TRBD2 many CASSLTLAGTDNEQFF TGTGCCAGCAGTTTGACACTAGCGGGGACGGATAATGAGCAGTTCTTC
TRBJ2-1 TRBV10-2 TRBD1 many CASSERTGRFDEQFF TGCGCCAGCAGTGAACGGACAGGGAGGTTCGATGAGCAGTTCTTC
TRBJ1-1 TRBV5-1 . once CASILGVLNTEAFF TGCGCCAGCATCTTGGGAGTTCTGAACACTGAAGCTTTCTTT
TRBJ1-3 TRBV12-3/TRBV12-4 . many CASSVSRGNTIYF TGTGCCAGCAGTGTAAGTCGCGGAAACACCATATATTTT
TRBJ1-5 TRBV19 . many CASSSLRGAGNQPQHF TGTGCCAGTAGTAGTCTGCGGGGGGCCGGCAATCAGCCCCAGCATTTT
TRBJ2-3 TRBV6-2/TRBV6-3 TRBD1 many CASSYRTGERPDTQYF TGTGCCAGCAGTTACCGGACAGGGGAACGCCCAGATACGCAGTATTTT
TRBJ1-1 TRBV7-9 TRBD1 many CASSLDDRGSEAFF TGTGCCAGCAGCTTAGATGACAGGGGCTCTGAAGCTTTCTTT
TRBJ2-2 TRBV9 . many CASSDHSGELFF TGTGCCAGCAGTGACCACTCCGGGGAGCTGTTTTTT
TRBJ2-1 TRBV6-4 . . CASIGRTVNEQFF TGTGCCAGCATTGGCCGGACAGTGAACGAGCAGTTCTTC
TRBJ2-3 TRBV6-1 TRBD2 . CASSDKAGCTDTQYF TGTGCCAGCAGTGACAAAGCGGGATGCACAGATACTCAGTATTTT
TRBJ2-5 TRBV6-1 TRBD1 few CASSSGQGLGETHYF TGTGCCAGCAGTTCTGGACAGGGTTTGGGGGAGACCCACTACTTC
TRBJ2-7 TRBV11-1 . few CASSLTNYEQYF TGTGCCAGCAGTCTTACCAACTACGAGCAGTACTTC
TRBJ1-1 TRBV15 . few CATSRDRGAGTGAFF TGTGCCACCAGCAGAGATAGGGGGGCCGGTACAGGGGCTTTCTTT
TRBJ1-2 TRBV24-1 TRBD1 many CATSHGQGYDYTF TGTGCCACCAGTCACGGACAGGGTTATGACTACACCTTC
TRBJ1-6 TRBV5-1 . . CASSLLSGNSPLHF TGCGCCAGCAGCTTGCTCAGCGGGAATTCACCCCTCCACTTT
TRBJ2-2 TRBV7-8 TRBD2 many CASSLLAGGPGTGELFF TGTGCCAGCAGCTTACTAGCGGGAGGTCCAGGGACCGGGGAGCTGTTTTTT
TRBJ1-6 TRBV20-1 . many CSARDGEQVTPLHF TGCAGTGCTAGAGATGGAGAGCAAGTTACACCCCTCCACTTT
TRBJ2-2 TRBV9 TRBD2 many CASSVGGSGVTGELFF TGTGCCAGCAGCGTAGGGGGTAGCGGGGTGACCGGGGAGCTGTTTTTT
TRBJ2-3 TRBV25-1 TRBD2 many CASNYRGGGTDTQYF TGTGCCAGTAATTACCGGGGGGGAGGCACAGATACGCAGTATTTT
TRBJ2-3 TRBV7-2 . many CASSLERGSTDTQYF TGTGCCAGCAGCTTAGAACGGGGAAGCACAGATACGCAGTATTTT
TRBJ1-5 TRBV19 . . CASRAAGAGVSNQPQHF TGTGCCAGTAGGGCCGCCGGGGCAGGGGTCTCCAATCAGCCCCAGCATTTT
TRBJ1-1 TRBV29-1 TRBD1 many CSERRTGDTEAFF TGCAGCGAACGAAGGACAGGGGATACTGAAGCTTTCTTT
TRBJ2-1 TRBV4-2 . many CASSPQGGWVNEQFF TGTGCCAGCAGCCCACAGGGGGGGTGGGTAAATGAGCAGTTCTTC
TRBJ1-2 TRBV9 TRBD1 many CASSVDYRGRNYGYTF TGTGCCAGCAGCGTTGATTACAGGGGGCGGAACTATGGCTACACCTTC
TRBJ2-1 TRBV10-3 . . CAIIDSGLVGNNEQFF TGTGCCATCATTGATTCCGGTTTGGTAGGCAACAATGAGCAGTTCTTC
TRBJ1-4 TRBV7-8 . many CASSLGEGGVEKLFF TGTGCCAGCAGCTTAGGGGAGGGGGGCGTGGAAAAACTGTTTTTT
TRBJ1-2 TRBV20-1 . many CSARDRGENYGYTF TGCAGTGCTAGGGACCGCGGGGAAAACTATGGCTACACCTTC
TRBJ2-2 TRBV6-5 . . CASSSGVEPNTGELFF TGTGCCAGCAGTTCAGGCGTGGAACCCAACACCGGGGAGCTGTTTTTT
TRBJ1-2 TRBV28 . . CASRDDMLCGYTF TGTGCCAGCAGGGATGACATGCTCTGCGGCTACACCTTC
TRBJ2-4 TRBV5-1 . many CASSLPLIKTKNIQYF TGCGCCAGCAGCTTACCGCTGATTAAAACCAAAAACATTCAGTACTTC
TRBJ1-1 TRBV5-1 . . CASSLGTVNNEAFF TGCGCCAGCAGCTTAGGGACGGTTAACAATGAAGCTTTCTTT
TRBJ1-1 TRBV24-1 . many CATSDLLGTEAFF TGTGCCACCAGTGATTTGTTGGGCACTGAAGCTTTCTTT
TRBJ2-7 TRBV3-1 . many CASSHVLGSYEQYF TGTGCCAGCAGCCATGTTCTGGGCAGCTACGAGCAGTACTTC
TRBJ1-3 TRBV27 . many CASSLILPQKLSSGNTIYF TGTGCCAGCAGTTTAATCCTACCCCAGAAGCTCAGCTCTGGAAACACCATATATTTT
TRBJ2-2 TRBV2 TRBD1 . CASSPTGGSTGELFF TGTGCCAGCAGTCCGACAGGGGGGAGTACCGGGGAGCTGTTTTTT
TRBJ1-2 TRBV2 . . CASRHGSHGDYGYTF TGTGCCAGCAGGCATGGTTCGCATGGCGACTATGGCTACACCTTC
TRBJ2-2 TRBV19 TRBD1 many CASSRWTGNTGELFF TGTGCCAGTAGTAGATGGACAGGGAACACCGGGGAGCTGTTTTTT
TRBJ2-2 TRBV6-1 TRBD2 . CASSEEAGGVTGELFF TGTGCCAGCAGTGAAGAAGCGGGAGGGGTCACCGGGGAGCTGTTTTTT
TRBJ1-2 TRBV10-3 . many CAISDRGIYGYTF TGTGCCATCAGTGACCGGGGAATCTATGGCTACACCTTC
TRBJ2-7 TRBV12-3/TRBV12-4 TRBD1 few CANSLIGADRCAYEQYF TGTGCCAACAGTTTAATCGGGGCGGACAGGTGCGCCTACGAGCAGTACTTC
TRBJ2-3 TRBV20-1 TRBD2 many CSAKDRGLAGGPGDTQYF TGCAGTGCTAAAGATAGGGGACTAGCGGGAGGGCCGGGAGATACGCAGTATTTT
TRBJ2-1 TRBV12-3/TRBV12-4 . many CASSSSGTTYNEQFF TGTGCCAGCAGCTCTTCCGGGACGACATACAATGAGCAGTTCTTC
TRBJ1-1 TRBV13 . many CASSLGGSGNTEAFF TGTGCCAGCAGCTTAGGGGGTAGCGGGAACACTGAAGCTTTCTTT
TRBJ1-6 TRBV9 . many CASSSLITTTAGSPLHF TGTGCCAGCAGCAGCCTTATTACAACTACGGCAGGGTCACCCCTCCACTTT
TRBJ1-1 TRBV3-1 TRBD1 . CASSQGNRGAFF TGTGCCAGCAGCCAAGGAAACAGGGGGGCTTTCTTT